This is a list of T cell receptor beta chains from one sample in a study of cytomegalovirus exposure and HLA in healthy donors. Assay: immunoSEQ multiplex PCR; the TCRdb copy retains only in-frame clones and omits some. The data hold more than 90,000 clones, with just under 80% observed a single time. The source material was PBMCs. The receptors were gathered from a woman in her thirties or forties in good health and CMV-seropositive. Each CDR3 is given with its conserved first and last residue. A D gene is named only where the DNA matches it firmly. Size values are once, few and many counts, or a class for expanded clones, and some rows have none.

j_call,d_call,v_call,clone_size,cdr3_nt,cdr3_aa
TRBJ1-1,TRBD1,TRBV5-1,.,TGCGCCAGCACAGAACAGGGGGGGAACACTGAAGCTTTCTTT,CASTEQGGNTEAFF
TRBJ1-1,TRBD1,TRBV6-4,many,TGTGCCAGCAGTGACGACCTACAGGGGAAAGCTTTCTTT,CASSDDLQGKAFF
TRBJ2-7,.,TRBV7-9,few,TGTGCCAGCAGCCCCACGGGGGACGAGCAGTACTTC,CASSPTGDEQYF
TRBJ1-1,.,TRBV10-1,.,TGCGCCAGCAGTGAGTTGGGAGTATCTGAAGCTTTCTTT,CASSELGVSEAFF
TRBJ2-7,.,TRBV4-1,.,TGCGCCAGCAGCCAAGGGGGACAGCGAGGGGGGAAGGGGCAGTACTTC,CASSQGGQRGGKGQYF
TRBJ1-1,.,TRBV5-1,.,TGCGCCAGCAGCTTCAGGGCCCCGAACACTGAAGCTTTCTTT,CASSFRAPNTEAFF
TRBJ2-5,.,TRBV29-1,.,TGCAGCGTTGATGTGACTATTTCTTATGGTGGGGAGACCCAGTACTTC,CSVDVTISYGGETQYF
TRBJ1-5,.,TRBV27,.,TGTGCCAGCAGGCAAGCAGGGAATAGCAATCAGCCCCAGCATTTT,CASRQAGNSNQPQHF
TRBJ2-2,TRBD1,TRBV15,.,TGTGCCACACAAGACAGGGCGAACACCGGGGAGCTGTTTTTT,CATQDRANTGELFF
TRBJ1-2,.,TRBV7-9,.,TGTGCCAGCACCTCGGGGGGGGCTGATAGAAATGGCTACACCTTC,CASTSGGADRNGYTF
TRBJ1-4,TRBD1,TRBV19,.,TGTGCCAGTAGCAATCGGGACAGGGGGAGATTTTTCGAAAAACTGTTTTTT,CASSNRDRGRFFEKLFF
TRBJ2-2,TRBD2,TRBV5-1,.,TGCGCCAGCAGACCTAGCGGGAGGGATGTTTTGGCCGGGGAGCTGTTTTTT,CASRPSGRDVLAGELFF
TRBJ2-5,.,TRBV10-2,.,TGCGCCAGCAGTGTTTTCCCGTCGCAGCAAGAGACCCAGTACTTC,CASSVFPSQQETQYF
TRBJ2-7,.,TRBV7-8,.,TGTGCCAGCAGCTTAGTTCGGACTACCTACGAGCAGTACTTC,CASSLVRTTYEQYF